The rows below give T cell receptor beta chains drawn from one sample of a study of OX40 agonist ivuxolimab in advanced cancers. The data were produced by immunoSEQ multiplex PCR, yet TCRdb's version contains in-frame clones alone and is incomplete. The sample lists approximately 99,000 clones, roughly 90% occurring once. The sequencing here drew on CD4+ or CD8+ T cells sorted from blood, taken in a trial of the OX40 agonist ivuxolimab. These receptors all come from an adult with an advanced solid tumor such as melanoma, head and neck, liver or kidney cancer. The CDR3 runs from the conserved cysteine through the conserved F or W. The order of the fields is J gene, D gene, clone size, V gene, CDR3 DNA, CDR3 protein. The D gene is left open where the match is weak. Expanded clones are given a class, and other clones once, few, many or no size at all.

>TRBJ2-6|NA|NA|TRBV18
TGTGCCAGCTCATTCTCGGGGTCTGGGGCCAACGTCCTGACTTTC
CASSFSGSGANVLTF
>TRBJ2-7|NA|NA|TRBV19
TGTGCCAGTAGTATCGCATACTGGGGGGAGGGGGCTTTCGAGCAGTACTTC
CASSIAYWGEGAFEQYF
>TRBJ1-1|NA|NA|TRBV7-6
TGTGCCAGCAGCTGGACTGGGAACACTGAAGCTTTCTTT
CASSWTGNTEAFF
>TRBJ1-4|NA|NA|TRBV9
TGTGCCAGCAGCGTAGGGACCGCAACTAATGAAAAACTGTTTTTT
CASSVGTATNEKLFF
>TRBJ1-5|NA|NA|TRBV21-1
TGTGCCAGCAGCAAAGGGGGAAAGGGGTTCGGGAGCAATCAGCCCCAGCATTTT
CASSKGGKGFGSNQPQHF
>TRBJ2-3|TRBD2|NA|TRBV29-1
TGCAGCGTTGATAGCGGGGCTACTAGCACAGATACGCAGTATTTT
CSVDSGATSTDTQYF
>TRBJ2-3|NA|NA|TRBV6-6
TGTGCCAGCAGTTTTCACGGGGGGCCAATAGATACGCAGTATTTT
CASSFHGGPIDTQYF
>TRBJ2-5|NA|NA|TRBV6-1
TGTGCCAGCAGTGAACGGGGGACCCAGTACTTC
CASSERGTQYF
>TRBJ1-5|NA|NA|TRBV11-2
TGTGCCAGCAGCTTGGGCAGCACCAACAATCAGCCCCAGCATTTT
CASSLGSTNNQPQHF
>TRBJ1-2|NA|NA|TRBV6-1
TGTGCCAGCAGTTCTTCCCCCGGCTACACCTTC
CASSSSPGYTF
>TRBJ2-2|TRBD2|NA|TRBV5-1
TGCGCCAGCAGCTTGGCGGCGGGAGGGCCCGAAGTGCCCGGGGAGCTGTTTTTT
CASSLAAGGPEVPGELFF
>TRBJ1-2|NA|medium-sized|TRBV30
TGTGCCTGGACCGCCTCAGGAGATGGCTACACCTTC
CAWTASGDGYTF
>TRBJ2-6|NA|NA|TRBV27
TGTGCCAGCAGTTTCTCCTTCTCTGGGGCCAACGTCCTGACTTTC
CASSFSFSGANVLTF
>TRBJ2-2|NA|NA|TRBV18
TGTGCCAGCTCACCACGAGGACAGATAGTTTACACCGGGGAGCTGTTTTTT
CASSPRGQIVYTGELFF
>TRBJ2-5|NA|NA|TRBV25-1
TGTGCCAGCAGTGAAATGGGCAGACAAGAGACCCAGTACTTC
CASSEMGRQETQYF
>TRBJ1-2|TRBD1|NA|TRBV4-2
TGTGCCAGCAGCCCCGGACAGGGGGCTGCTCCCCTATATGGCTACACCTTC
CASSPGQGAAPLYGYTF
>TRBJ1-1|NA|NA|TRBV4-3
TGCGCCAGCAGCCAAGGGGCCGAAAGGGCGCGGAACACTGAAGCTTTCTTT
CASSQGAERARNTEAFF
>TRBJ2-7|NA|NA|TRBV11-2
TGTGCCAGCAGCTTCACAGGGTTCGAGCAGTACTTC
CASSFTGFEQYF
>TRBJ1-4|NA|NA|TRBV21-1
TGTGCCAGCTTGCCGACAGGGGGCAGCGAAAAACTGTTTTTT
CASLPTGGSEKLFF
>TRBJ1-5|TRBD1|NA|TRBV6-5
TGTGCCAGCCGGTTCAGACAGGGTAATCAGCCCCAGCATTTT
CASRFRQGNQPQHF
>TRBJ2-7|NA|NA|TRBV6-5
TGTGCCAGCAGCCCTTCGACCTTTACCCGTTACGAGCAGTACTTC
CASSPSTFTRYEQYF
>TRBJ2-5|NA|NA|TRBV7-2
TGTGCCAGCAGCTTCAGTCAACTCCAAGAGACCCAGTACTTC
CASSFSQLQETQYF
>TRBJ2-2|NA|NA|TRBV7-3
TGTGCCAGCAGCTCTCTTCCCAGGGGGAACACCGGGGAGCTGTTTTTT
CASSSLPRGNTGELFF
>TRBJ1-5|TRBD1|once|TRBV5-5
TGTGCCAGCAGCTTGGGACTACAGGGGAGCCTTAATCAGCCCCAGCATTTT
CASSLGLQGSLNQPQHF
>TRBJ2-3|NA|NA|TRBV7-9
TGTGCCGACCGAGGACCTCGTCGCACAGATACGCAGTATTTT
CADRGPRRTDTQYF
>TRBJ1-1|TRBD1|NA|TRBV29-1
TGCAGCGTTGAACTCCTCGGACGGGGGGGACAGGGGGCCCTAATAATGAACACTGAAGCTTTCTTT
CSVELLGRGGQGALIMNTEAFF
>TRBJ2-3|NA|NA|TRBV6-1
TGTGCCACCCTACGGGCGCACCTAGGGGGAGATACGCAGTATTTT
CATLRAHLGGDTQYF
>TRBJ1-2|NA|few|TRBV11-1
TGTGCCAGCAGCTTTCGGAACGACTACACCTTC
CASSFRNDYTF
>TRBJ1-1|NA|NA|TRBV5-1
TGCGCCAGCAGCTCCCAATACAGGGTCGACACTGAAGCTTTCTTT
CASSSQYRVDTEAFF
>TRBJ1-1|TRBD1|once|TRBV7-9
TGTGCCAGCAGCTTAGGGACAGGGGGAACCGACACTGAAGCTTTCTTT
CASSLGTGGTDTEAFF
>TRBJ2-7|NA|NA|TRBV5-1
TGCGCCAGCAGCGCAACTGGGTGGTCCTACGAGCAGTACTTC
CASSATGWSYEQYF
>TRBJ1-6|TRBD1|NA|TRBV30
TGTGCCTGGATGCTCCAAGCAGGGGGCAATTCACCCCTCCACTTT
CAWMLQAGGNSPLHF
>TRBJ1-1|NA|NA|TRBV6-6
TGTGCCAGCAGTTACTACCGGGACCGGTACACTGAAGCTTTCTTT
CASSYYRDRYTEAFF
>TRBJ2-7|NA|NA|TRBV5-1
TGCGCCAGCAGCTTAAGCAGACATAGCTCCTACGAGCAGTACTTC
CASSLSRHSSYEQYF
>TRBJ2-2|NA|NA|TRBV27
TGTGCCAGCAGTCGGTTTGGGGGAGCGGACACCGGGGAGCTGTTTTTT
CASSRFGGADTGELFF
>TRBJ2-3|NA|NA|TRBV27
TGTGCCAGCAGTTACAACGCGGAGACCGGCACAGATACGCAGTATTTT
CASSYNAETGTDTQYF
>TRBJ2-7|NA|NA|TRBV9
TGTGCCAGCAGCGTCTCGACAGGATTTTCCTACGAGCAGTACTTC
CASSVSTGFSYEQYF
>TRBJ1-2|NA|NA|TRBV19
TGTGCCAGTAGCAAGGGATTTGACGGAGTCTATGGCTACACCTTC
CASSKGFDGVYGYTF
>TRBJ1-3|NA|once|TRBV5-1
TGCGCCAGCAGCCAACAGGGAGTCTCTGGAAACACCATATATTTT
CASSQQGVSGNTIYF
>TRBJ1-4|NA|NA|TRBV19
TGTGCCAGTAAACCGGGTGGGGGGGAAAAACTGTTTTTT
CASKPGGGEKLFF
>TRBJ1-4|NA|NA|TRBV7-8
TGTGCCAGCAGCTTATCTCCCGGTTACAGGGACAATGAAAAACTGTTTTTT
CASSLSPGYRDNEKLFF
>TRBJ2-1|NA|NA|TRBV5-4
TGTGCCAGCAGCTTGGCGACAGGAGGGTACAATGAGCAGTTCTTC
CASSLATGGYNEQFF
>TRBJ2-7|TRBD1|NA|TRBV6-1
TGTGCCAGCTCCTTGGACAGGGGTTACGAGCAGTACTTC
CASSLDRGYEQYF
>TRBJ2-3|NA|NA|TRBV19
TGTGCCAAATACCTAGCCAGGGGGGCCCCAGATACGCAGTATTTT
CAKYLARGAPDTQYF
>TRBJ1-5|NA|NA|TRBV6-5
TGTGCCACCTCGGGGGTCCAGGGAGGGGTTCAGCCCCAGCATTTT
CATSGVQGGVQPQHF
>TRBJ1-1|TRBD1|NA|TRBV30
TGTGCCTGGAGTGTAAAGGGAGGGACAGGGAACACTGAAGCTTTCTTT
CAWSVKGGTGNTEAFF
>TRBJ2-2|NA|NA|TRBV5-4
TGTGCCAGCAGCTTATCCCGGTTACAGAACACCGGGGAGCTGTTTTTT
CASSLSRLQNTGELFF
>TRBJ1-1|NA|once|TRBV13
TGTGCCAGCAGGGGAGCTGCCGAAGCTTTCTTT
CASRGAAEAFF
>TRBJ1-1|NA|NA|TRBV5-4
TGTGCCAGCAGCTTGGAGGGACGTATAACAAACACTGAAGCTTTCTTT
CASSLEGRITNTEAFF
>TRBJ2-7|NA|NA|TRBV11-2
TGTGCCAGCCTTGCCCTCCGGTACTCCTACGAGCAGTACTTC
CASLALRYSYEQYF
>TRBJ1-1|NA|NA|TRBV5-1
TGCGCCAGCAGCTTGGCGCTGGGCCTGAACACTGAAGCTTTCTTT
CASSLALGLNTEAFF
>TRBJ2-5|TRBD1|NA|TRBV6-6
TGTGCCAGCAGTTCCCAGACAGGGGGTCTGGAGACCCAGTACTTC
CASSSQTGGLETQYF
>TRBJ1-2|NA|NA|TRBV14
TGTGCCAGCAGCCAAGCATCCAGCGGCTATGGCTACACCTTC
CASSQASSGYGYTF
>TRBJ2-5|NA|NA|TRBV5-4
TGTGCCAGCAGCTCTTGGGCTCAAGAGACCCAGTACTTC
CASSSWAQETQYF
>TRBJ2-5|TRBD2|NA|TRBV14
TGTGCCAGCAGCCCCGGACTAGCGGGGGGGCCACGAGAGACCCAGTACTTC
CASSPGLAGGPRETQYF
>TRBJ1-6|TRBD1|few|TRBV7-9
TGTGCCAGCAGCCTACCGGGACAGAATTCACCCCTCCACTTT
CASSLPGQNSPLHF
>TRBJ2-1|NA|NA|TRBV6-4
TGTGCCGGATCCGGGGCGGCCTTCTACAATGAGCAGTTCTTC
CAGSGAAFYNEQFF
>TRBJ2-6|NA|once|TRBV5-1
TGCGCCAGCGGAGGCTCCGCGGGCTCTGGGGCCAACGTCCTGACTTTC
CASGGSAGSGANVLTF
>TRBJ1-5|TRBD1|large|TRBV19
TGTGCCAGTAGTAACAGGGGGGGCAATCAGCCCCAGCATTTT
CASSNRGGNQPQHF
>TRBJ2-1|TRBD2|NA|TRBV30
TGTGCCTGGATCAGCGGGAGAGGGAACGGTGAGCAGTTCTTC
CAWISGRGNGEQFF